This TCR beta chain was captured in a study of cytomegalovirus exposure and HLA in healthy donors (dated 2017 in TCRdb). Notes on the research overall: In an earlier analysis of several hundred of the donors, approximately 300 Gb of sequence data and some 120 million unique TCR beta sequences from about 190 million T cells were reported. All discovery cohort repertoires had been generated using a single sequencing platform. In addition to the first cohort of roughly 670 subjects, a separate validation cohort of approximately 130 different subjects was used. Genome-wide SNP genotypes for about 65% of the roughly 670 donors were used in a later genetic analysis, which treated that subset as a discovery cohort. The study profiled the T cell repertoires of 666 subjects by immunosequencing and related them to cytomegalovirus serostatus. The study combined high-throughput TCR immunosequencing, statistical association of individual TCRs with disease status, and machine learning to predict cytomegalovirus infection status. A few DR-DQ haplotypes were treated as single units for association and clustering because of strong linkage in the cohort. Both class I and class II loci were covered by HLA typing, at four-digit resolution. An early release covering just under 650 HLA-typed donors comprised about 310 gigabases of sequencing data and roughly 86 million unique TCR sequences. The study aimed to test whether signatures of past pathogen exposure could be identified by cataloging public T cell receptors. Donor age, sex, ethnicity and CMV serostatus were compiled alongside the repertoire data. Among the roughly 430 genotyped donors, under 90% belonged to the genetic ancestry cluster associated with self-reported Caucasian donors. Rather than using new phenotypic data, the later analysis identified candidate immune exposures from TCR beta sequences and from how often those sequences occurred across donors. An earlier analysis of some 500 of the donors applied high-throughput TCR beta sequencing to assess whether each TCR beta V gene segment acted as functional or pseudogenic. On average, around 240,000 unique TCR beta nucleotide sequences were sequenced per donor among some 430 genotyped donors of the cohort, with about 19% of those sequences being non-productive. To study patterns of TCR occurrence, a later analysis re-analyzed previously published TCR beta repertoires from hundreds of donors and added high-resolution HLA genotyping. Typing coverage varied by locus: roughly 620-640 donors for A, B, C, DRB1 and DQB1; more than 500 for DQA1; 606 for DPA1; roughly 470 for DPB1.

Libraries were prepared through the immunoSEQ multiplex PCR assay. For the multiplex PCR, a mixture combining 60 forward primers for TCR Vbeta segments and 13 reverse primers for TCR Jbeta segments was used. Amplification of the CDR3 region of rearranged TCR beta genes was performed with a multiplex PCR assay on genomic DNA. Amplified TCR beta libraries were sequenced as 87-base-pair reads on the Illumina HiSeq System. Per the source publication's procedure: A later analysis tallied about 77 million unique TCR beta chains across the approximately 670 repertoires, and approximately 11 million of those chains were shared by two or more donors. Raw reads were error-corrected and collapsed into unique sequences with a nearest-neighbor algorithm that merged closely related sequences to remove PCR and sequencing errors. Alignment of CDR3 sequences to IMGT reference sequences was used to assign V, D and J gene segments. For a sequence to be retained, a match of at least six nucleotides was required to both a V gene segment and a J gene segment. Rearrangements were called productive when the CDR3 lacked stop codons and stayed in frame with V and J; all others were non-productive. Following IMGT convention, CDR3 was defined as the stretch from the second conserved V-encoded cysteine up to the conserved J-encoded phenylalanine. The earlier analysis of some 540 of the donors excluded any sequence lacking an unambiguous match to a single V gene segment. In an earlier analysis of about 590 of the donors, a V segment was called functional when productive rearrangements were above 56.7%, and segregating when the standard deviation between donors exceeded 5%. To diagnose cytomegalovirus status from the catalog of TCR beta chain sequences, a statistical classification framework was built. In a later analysis, TCR nucleotide sequences were compared against IMGT/GENE-DB human TR gene sequences so that V and J genes could be assigned. In a later analysis, CDR3 sequences and most-parsimonious VDJ recombination scenarios were assigned using the TCRdist pipeline. In a later analysis, every TCR beta chain was defined by the combination of its CDR3 amino acid sequence and its V-gene family, and reads without a unique V-gene family were dropped. To address suspected cross-contamination and a sequencing artifact, a later analysis removed roughly 640 highly shared, low-generation-probability nucleotide sequences. In a later analysis, a clonal expansion index was calculated for each public chain from normalized within-repertoire ranks of inferred template counts. Generation probabilities in a later analysis came from a VDJ recombination model fitted to out-of-frame rearrangements, and those results were checked against IGoR. In a later analysis, hypergeometric tests were used to score TCR-TCR, TCR-HLA and TCR-CMV co-occurrence, with a repertoire-size bias correction applied to TCR pairs. False discovery rates were estimated in a later analysis by permuting HLA or CMV assignments 20 times. A later analysis grouped co-occurring TCRs with DBSCAN, adding TCRdist sequence similarity when clustering within HLA-allele-positive subsets. Co-occurrence clustering excluded repertoires with fewer than 30,000 or more than 120,000 public chains, plus five with anomalous nucleotide sharing. Not all clones reach the TCRdb copy of this immuneACCESS table, which keeps in-frame sequences only. Checked studies attribute under half of the gap to unresolved V genes and leave the rest unexplained. V, J and clone size are taken as reported in that table, and D and trimming were inferred from the DNA itself. Per the sample table, the count is roughly 120,000 clones. The top ten clones comprise approximately 6.8% of the sample.

Points the paper makes about the study in general: In a later analysis, some 18,000 TCR beta sequences were associated with specific HLA alleles at a false discovery rate of 0.05. When HLA alleles, especially DR and DQ, strongly co-occurred, TCR associations were difficult to assign to individual alleles. The study gave a list of some 150 TCR beta chains associated with cytomegalovirus. Some IMGT-functional V segments, including TRBV6-2 and TRBV6-3, could not be distinguished by the 87-base-pair reads and were therefore excluded. In a later genetic analysis, fewer N-insertions in productive TCRs were reported among donors in an Asian-associated ancestry cluster than the roughly 640-donor mean. Linkage disequilibrium might explain the correlated functional status among segregating V segments, but an unknown experimental factor could not be excluded. The authors suggested that the approach could potentially be extended to other disease states and immunological phenotypes. According to a later analysis, TCR association rates differed among HLA loci, with DRB1 alleles showing the most associated TCRs and HLA-C alleles showing the fewest. In vitro tests confirmed that three of the cytomegalovirus-associated TCR beta chains recognize cytomegalovirus antigens. Because counts were too low, seventeen rarely observed V segments, including chromosome 9 orphons, were excluded from the earlier analysis of a few hundred of the donors. Broadly in line with IMGT annotations, most TCR beta V segments showed up in productive rearrangements about 87% or about 30% of the time in an earlier analysis of 450 to 600 of the donors. In a later analysis, most CMV-associated TCR beta chains were found to appear HLA-restricted, with HLA associations seemingly driven largely by CMV exposure. Immune exposure information for the cohort was limited to CMV serostatus. Several of the top co-occurrence clusters appeared to be linked to parvovirus B19, influenza, CMV and Epstein-Barr virus, according to a later analysis. A later analysis found that HLA-associated TCR beta chains were more clonally expanded and had lower generation probabilities than equally common non-associated chains. A group of highly shared sequence variants was considered likely to be a technical artifact of the sequencing pipeline. In both the original and validation cohorts, the classifier was reported to diagnose cytomegalovirus status with high specificity and sensitivity. HLA typing was unavailable for some donors at each locus, so association tests used only the typed subset. Roughly uniform sequencing depth across donors was assumed in presence/absence analyses, although this assumption may not hold. Most TCR sequences were observed very rarely across donors, whereas some public TCRs were present in many individuals. An association between a missense DCLRE1C variant and V-gene and J-gene trimming of TCR beta chains was found in a later genetic analysis and replicated in an independent cohort. Only TCR beta chains were sequenced in this cohort, and the absence of alpha or paired-chain data limited detectable features. A further reported finding was that TCR beta sequences accurately predicted the HLA-A and HLA-B alleles for most subjects in the first cohort.

Note on this clone: Its binding antigen is unknown. A junction boundary mismatches the germline segment, possibly from a read error.

Based on the germline V gene, the CDR1 and CDR2 sequences are SGDLS and YYNGEE. From the cysteine through the phenylalanine, the CDR3 covers 14 amino acids. Solely the CDR3 DNA is kept, with 42 bases framed from the first base. The cohort consisted of 670 or so healthy bone marrow donors. All cohort members were sampled while nominally healthy, although unrecorded immune exposures were likely present. The donor was CMV seropositive and belonged to the group of 250 to 300 seropositive cohort members. A peripheral blood sample was collected from each donor, and TCR beta sequencing was performed on peripheral blood mononuclear cells. Genomic DNA was extracted from the blood cell samples with the Qiagen DNeasy Blood Extraction Kit.

The source material was PBMCs. This sequence originates from a middle-aged man in good health and CMV-seropositive. The sequence links TRBV9 to TRBJ2-7; a stretch of 7 junction bases matches TRBD2. CDR3 reads: CASSVETSPHERYF. Read as DNA, the sequence is TGTGCCAGCAGCGTAGAGACTAGCCCCCACGAGCGGTACTTC.